This TCR beta chain emerged from a study of T-cell memory formation after mild COVID-19. On this clonotype itself: The antigen remains unidentified.

Broader study findings: In pre-infection memory, a portion of responding clones appeared, which suggested that cross-reactive memory joined.

MiXCR was run by TCRdb on the 5' RACE reads, yielding one entry per CDR3 protein. The sample includes 430,000 or so distinct CDR3 sequences, 20% to 30% of them seen just once. With 5 bases removed from V and 3 bases from J, the gap between germline ends came to 17 bases. CDR1 and CDR2 (germline): DFQATT, SNEGSKA (reference sequence). This CDR3 has 15 amino acids. The source is an adult woman who had mild COVID-19 (a few samples of this study predate the infection). Cell type and time point are not known. Source material: PBMCs or a T cell subset sorted from them (not recorded which). The chain combines TRBV20-1 with TRBJ2-1; the D gene is possibly TRBD1 (5 bases). The DNA of the CDR3 is TGCAGTGCTGCCGCCAGGGCGTTTGGCTACAATGAGCAGTTCTTC. This translates into CSAAARAFGYNEQFF.